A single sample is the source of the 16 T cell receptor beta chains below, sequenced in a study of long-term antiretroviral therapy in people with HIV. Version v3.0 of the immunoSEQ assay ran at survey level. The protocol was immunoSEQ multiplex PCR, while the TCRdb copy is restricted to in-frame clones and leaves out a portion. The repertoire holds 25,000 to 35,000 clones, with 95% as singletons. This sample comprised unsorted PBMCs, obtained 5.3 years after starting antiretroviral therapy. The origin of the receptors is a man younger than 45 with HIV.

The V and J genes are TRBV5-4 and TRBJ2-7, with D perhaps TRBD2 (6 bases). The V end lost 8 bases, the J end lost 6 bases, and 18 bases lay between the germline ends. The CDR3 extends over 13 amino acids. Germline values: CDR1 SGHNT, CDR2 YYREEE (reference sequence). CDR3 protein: CASTSPGAAEQYF. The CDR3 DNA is TGTGCCAGTACTTCCCCGGGAGCCGCCGAGCAGTACTTC.

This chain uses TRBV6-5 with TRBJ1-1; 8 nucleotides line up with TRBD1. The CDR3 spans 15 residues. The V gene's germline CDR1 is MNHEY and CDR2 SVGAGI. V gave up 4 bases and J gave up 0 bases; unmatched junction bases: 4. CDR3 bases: TGTGCCAGCAGTTTAGCAGGGGGCATGAACACTGAAGCTTTCTTT. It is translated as CASSLAGGMNTEAFF.

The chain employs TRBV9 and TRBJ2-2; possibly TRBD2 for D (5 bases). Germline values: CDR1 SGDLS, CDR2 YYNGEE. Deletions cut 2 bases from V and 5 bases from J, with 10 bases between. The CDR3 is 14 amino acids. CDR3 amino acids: CASSVRPGTGELFF. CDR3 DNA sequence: TGTGCCAGCAGCGTCCGACCGGGAACCGGGGAGCTGTTTTTT.

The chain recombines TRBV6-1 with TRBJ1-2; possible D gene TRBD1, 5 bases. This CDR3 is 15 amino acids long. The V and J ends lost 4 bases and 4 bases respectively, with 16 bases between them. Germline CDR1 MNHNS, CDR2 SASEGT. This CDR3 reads CASSAKQEGGYGYTF. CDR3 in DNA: TGTGCCAGCAGTGCCAAACAGGAGGGCGGCTATGGCTACACCTTC.

The DNA of the CDR3 is TGTGCCAGCAGCTTGTGGGGACAGGGCAATCAGCCCCAGCATTTT. Translated: CASSLWGQGNQPQHF. This sequence joins TRBV5-8 and TRBJ1-5; 8 bases line up with TRBD1. Germline CDR1 is SGHTS and CDR2 is YDEGEE. V trimming: 1 base; J trimming: 2 bases; junction bases outside the gene matches: 2. The CDR3 runs 15 residues.

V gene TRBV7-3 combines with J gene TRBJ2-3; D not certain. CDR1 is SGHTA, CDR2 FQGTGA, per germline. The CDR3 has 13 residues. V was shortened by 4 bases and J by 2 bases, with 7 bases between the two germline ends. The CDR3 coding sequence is TGTGCCAGCAGCTCGAGCATCACAGATACGCAGTATTTT. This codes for CASSSSITDTQYF.

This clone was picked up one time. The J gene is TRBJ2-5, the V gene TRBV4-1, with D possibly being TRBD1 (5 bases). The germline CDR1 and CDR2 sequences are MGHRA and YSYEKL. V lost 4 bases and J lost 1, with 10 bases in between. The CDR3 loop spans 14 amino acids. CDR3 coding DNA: TGCGCCAGCAGCCTCAGAAGGGGCCAAGAGACCCAGTACTTC. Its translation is CASSLRRGQETQYF.

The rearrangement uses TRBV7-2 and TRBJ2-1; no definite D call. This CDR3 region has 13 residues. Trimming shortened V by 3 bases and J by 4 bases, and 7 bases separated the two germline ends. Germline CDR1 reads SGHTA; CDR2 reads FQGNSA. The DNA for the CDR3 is TGTGCCAGCAGCTTTTACCGTTACAATGAGCAGTTCTTC. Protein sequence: CASSFYRYNEQFF. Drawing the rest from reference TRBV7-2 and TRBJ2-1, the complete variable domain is GAGVSQSPSNKVTEKGKDVELRCDPISGHTALYWYRQSLGQGLEFLIYFQGNSAPDKSGLPSDRFSAERTGGSVSTLTIQRTQQEDSAVYLCASSFYRYNEQFFGPGTRLTVL.

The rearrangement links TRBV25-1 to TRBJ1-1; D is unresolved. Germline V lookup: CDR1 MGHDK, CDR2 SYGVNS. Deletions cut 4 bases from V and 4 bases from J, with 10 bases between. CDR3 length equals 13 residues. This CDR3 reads CASSGTDRTEAFF. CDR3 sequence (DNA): TGTGCCAGCAGTGGAACAGACCGCACTGAAGCTTTCTTT.

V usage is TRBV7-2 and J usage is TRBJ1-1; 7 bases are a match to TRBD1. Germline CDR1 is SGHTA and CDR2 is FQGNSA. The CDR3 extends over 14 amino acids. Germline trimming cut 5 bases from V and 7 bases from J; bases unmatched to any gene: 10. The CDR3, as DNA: TGTGCCAGCAGCACGAACCGGGACAGAAATGAAGCTTTCTTT. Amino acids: CASSTNRDRNEAFF.

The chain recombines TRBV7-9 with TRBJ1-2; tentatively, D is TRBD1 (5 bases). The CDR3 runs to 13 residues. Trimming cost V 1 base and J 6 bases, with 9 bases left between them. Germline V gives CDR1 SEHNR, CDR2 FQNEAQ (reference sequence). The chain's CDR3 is CASSLGQGDGYTF. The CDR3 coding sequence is TGTGCCAGCAGCTTAGGGCAGGGAGATGGCTACACCTTC.

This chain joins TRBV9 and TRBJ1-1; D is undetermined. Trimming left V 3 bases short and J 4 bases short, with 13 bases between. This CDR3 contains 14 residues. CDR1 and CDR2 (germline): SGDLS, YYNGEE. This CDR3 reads CASSAEGYGTEAFF. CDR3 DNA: TGTGCCAGCAGCGCCGAGGGCTATGGCACTGAAGCTTTCTTT. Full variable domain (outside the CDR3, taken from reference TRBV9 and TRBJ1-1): DSGVTQTPKHLITATGQRVTLRCSPRSGDLSVYWYQQSLDQGLQFLIQYYNGEERAKGNILERFSAQQFPDLHSELNLSSLELGDSALYFCASSAEGYGTEAFFGQGTRLTVV.

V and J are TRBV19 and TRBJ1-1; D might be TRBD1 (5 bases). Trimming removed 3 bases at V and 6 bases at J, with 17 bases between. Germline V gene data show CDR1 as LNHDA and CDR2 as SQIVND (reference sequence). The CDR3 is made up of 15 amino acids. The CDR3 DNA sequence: TGTGCCAGTAGTATGGATTGGGGGGAAGAGGCTGAAGCTTTCTTT. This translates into CASSMDWGEEAEAFF.

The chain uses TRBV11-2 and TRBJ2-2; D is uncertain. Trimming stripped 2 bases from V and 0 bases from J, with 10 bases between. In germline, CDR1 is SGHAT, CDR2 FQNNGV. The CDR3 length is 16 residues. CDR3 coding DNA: TGTGCCAGCAGCTTAATGGCCGCGACGAACACCGGGGAGCTGTTTTTT. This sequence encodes CASSLMAATNTGELFF.

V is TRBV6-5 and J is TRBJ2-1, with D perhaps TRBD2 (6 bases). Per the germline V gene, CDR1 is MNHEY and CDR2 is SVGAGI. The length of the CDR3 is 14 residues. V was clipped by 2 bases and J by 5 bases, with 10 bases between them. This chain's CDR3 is CASSYQRAHNEQFF. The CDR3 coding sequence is TGTGCCAGCAGTTACCAGCGGGCTCACAATGAGCAGTTCTTC.

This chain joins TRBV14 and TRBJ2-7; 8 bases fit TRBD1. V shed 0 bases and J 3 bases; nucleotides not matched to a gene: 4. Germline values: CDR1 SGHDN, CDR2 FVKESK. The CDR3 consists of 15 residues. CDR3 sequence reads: CASSQEGGQGYEQYF. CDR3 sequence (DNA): TGTGCCAGCAGCCAAGAGGGAGGACAGGGCTACGAGCAGTACTTC.